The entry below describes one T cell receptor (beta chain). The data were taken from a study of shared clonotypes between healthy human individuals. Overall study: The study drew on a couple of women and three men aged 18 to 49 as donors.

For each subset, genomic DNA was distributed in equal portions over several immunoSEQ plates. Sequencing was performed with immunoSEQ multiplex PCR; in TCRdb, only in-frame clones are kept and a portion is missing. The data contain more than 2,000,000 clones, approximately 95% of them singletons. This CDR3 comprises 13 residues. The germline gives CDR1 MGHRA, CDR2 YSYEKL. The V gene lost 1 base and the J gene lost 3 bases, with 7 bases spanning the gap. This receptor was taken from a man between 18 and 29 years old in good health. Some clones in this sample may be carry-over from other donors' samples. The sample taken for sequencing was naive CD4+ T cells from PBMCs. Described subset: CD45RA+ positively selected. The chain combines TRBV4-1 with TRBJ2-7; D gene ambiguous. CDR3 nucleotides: TGCGCCAGCAGCCAAGGCCTAAACTACGAGCAGTACTTC. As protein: CASSQGLNYEQYF.